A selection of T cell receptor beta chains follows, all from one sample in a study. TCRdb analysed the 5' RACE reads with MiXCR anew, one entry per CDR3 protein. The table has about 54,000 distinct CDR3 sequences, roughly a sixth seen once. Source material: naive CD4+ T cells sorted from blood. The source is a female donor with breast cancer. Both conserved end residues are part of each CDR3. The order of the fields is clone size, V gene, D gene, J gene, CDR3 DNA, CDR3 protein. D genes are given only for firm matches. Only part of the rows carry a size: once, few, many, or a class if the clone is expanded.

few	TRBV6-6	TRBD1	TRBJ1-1	TGTGCCAGCAGCCCCCTCTATACAGGGGGCGGCACTGAAGCTTTCTTT	CASSPLYTGGGTEAFF
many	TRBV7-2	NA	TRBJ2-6	TGTGCCAGCAGCTCCCCGCGAGGCTCTGGGGCCAACGTCCTGACTTTC	CASSSPRGSGANVLTF
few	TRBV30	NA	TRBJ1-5	TGTGCCTGGAGTGTACGTAGCAATCAGCCCCAGCATTTT	CAWSVRSNQPQHF
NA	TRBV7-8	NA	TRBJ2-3	TGTGCCAGCAGCCTACACACCCAAGGGGCGGATACGCAGTATTTT	CASSLHTQGADTQYF
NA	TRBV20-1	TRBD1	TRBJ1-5	TGCAGGGCTAGAGATAGGGACAGGGGAACCCCGCCCCAGCATTTT	CRARDRDRGTPPQHF
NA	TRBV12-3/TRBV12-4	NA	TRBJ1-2	TGTGCCAGCAGCCTCCAGACAGCCTATGGCTACACCTTC	CASSLQTAYGYTF
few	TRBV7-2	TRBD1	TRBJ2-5	TGTGCCAGCAGCGGAGACAGGGGGCAAATCCAGTACTTC	CASSGDRGQIQYF
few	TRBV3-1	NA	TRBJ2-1	TGTGCCAGCAGCCAAGATCACAGCTCCTACAATGAGCAGTTCTTC	CASSQDHSSYNEQFF
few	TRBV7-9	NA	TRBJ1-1	TGTGCCAGCAGCTTAGTACACCTCCTTATGAACACTGAAGCTTTCTTT	CASSLVHLLMNTEAFF
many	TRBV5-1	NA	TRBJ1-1	TGCGCCAGCAGCTTGGCGGGGGACCTGAACACTGAAGCTTTCTTT	CASSLAGDLNTEAFF
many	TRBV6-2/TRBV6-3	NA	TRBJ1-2	TGTGCCAGCACCGACGGGGGTGCCAACTATGGCTACACCTTC	CASTDGGANYGYTF
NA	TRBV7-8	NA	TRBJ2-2	TGTGCCAGCAGCATTAGAGAATACGGGGAGCTGTTTTTT	CASSIREYGELFF
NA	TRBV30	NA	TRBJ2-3	TGTGCCTGGAGTCTTAGCGGCGCCACAGATACGCAGTATTTT	CAWSLSGATDTQYF
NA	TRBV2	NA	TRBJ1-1	TGTGCCAGCAGTGAAATGAGGCAGGGGGAAGCTTTCTTT	CASSEMRQGEAFF
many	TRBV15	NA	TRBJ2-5	TGTGCCACCAGCAGAGATGTCGAGACCCAGTACTTC	CATSRDVETQYF
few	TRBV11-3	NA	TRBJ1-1	TGTGCCAGCAGCTTACCAGGAATGAACACTGAAGCTTTCTTT	CASSLPGMNTEAFF
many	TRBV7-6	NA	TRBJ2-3	TGTGCCAGCAGCCCCCCGTCAAATACGCAGTATTTT	CASSPPSNTQYF
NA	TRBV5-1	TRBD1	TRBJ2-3	TGCGCCAGCAGCTTGACCCCCGGGACAGGTGGAGATACGCAGTATTTT	CASSLTPGTGGDTQYF
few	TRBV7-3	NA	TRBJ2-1	TGTGCCAGCAGCCGTACTAGTTTGGATGAGCAGTTCTTC	CASSRTSLDEQFF
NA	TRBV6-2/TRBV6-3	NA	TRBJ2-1	TGTGCCAGCAGTTACTCGGATAGCGTCAGGAGCTCCTACAATGAGCAGTTCTTC	CASSYSDSVRSSYNEQFF
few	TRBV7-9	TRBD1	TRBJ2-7	TGTGCCAGCAGCGCGGACAGGTTGAAAGGCTACGAGCAGTACTTC	CASSADRLKGYEQYF
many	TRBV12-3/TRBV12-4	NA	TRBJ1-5	TGTGCCAGCAGTTTACAGGGCAGGATCAATCAGCCCCAGCATTTT	CASSLQGRINQPQHF
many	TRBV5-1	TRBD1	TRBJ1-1	TGCGCCAGCAGCTTGGGGGACAGGGGGATCACTGAAGCTTTCTTT	CASSLGDRGITEAFF
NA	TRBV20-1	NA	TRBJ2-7	TGCAGTGCTACCGGGGGGCATAGCGGTTCCTCCTACGAGCAGTACTTC	CSATGGHSGSSYEQYF
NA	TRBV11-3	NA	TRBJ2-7	TGTGCCAGCAGTCGGACGGCCTCCTACGAGCAGTACTTC	CASSRTASYEQYF
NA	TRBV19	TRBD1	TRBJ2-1	TGTGCCAGTAGTCGCAACCCCACTCTCAGGGGGAATGAGCAGTTCTTC	CASSRNPTLRGNEQFF
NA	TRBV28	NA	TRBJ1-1	TGTGCCAGCAGTTTTCTGGGGACTGAAGCTTTCTTT	CASSFLGTEAFF
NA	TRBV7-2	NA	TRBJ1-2	TGTGCCAGCAGCTCCCCCCGGACGGTCTCGTGG	CASSSPRTVSW
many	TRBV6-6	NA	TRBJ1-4	TGTGCCAGCAGTTACGATCCACCCCGTCCCCAAAAACTGTTTTTT	CASSYDPPRPQKLFF
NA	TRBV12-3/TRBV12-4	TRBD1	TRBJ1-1	TGTGCCAGCAGTCCCATAGAGGGGACAGGTTTTGAAGCTTTCTTT	CASSPIEGTGFEAFF
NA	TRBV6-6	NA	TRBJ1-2	TGTGCCAGCAGTTACTCTTCCGCCTTTTTTTTCACCTTC	CASSYSSAFFFTF
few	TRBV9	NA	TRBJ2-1	TGTGCCAGCAGCCCAAACCCCTACAATGAGCAGTTCTTC	CASSPNPYNEQFF
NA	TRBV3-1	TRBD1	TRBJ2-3	TGTGCCAGCAGCCATACCGGGACAGGCACAGATACGCAGTATTTT	CASSHTGTGTDTQYF
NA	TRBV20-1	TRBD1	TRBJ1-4	TGCAGTGCTTGGGACAGAGAAAAACTGTTTTTT	CSAWDREKLFF
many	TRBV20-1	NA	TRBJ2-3	TGCAGTGCAAAAACCGGGGTTAGCACAGATACGCAGTATTTT	CSAKTGVSTDTQYF
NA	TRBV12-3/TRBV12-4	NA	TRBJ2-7	TGTGCCAGCAGTTTGAATAGGGACTACGAGCAGTACTTC	CASSLNRDYEQYF
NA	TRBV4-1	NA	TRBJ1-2	TGCGCCAGCAGCCAGGTACAGGGAAACTATGGCTACACCTTC	CASSQVQGNYGYTF
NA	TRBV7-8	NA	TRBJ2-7	TGTGCCAGCAGCTTAGACAGGGGGGGCGAGCAGTACTTC	CASSLDRGGEQYF
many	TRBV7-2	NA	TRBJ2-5	TGTGCCAGCAGCCCCACCCGGACAATCATTCGAGAGACCCAGTACTTC	CASSPTRTIIRETQYF
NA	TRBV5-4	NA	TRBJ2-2	TGTGCCAGCAGCTTTGACTCGGGGACCACCAACACCGGGGAGCTGTTTTTT	CASSFDSGTTNTGELFF
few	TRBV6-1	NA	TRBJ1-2	TGTGCCAGCTATTCTAACTATGGCTACACCTTC	CASYSNYGYTF
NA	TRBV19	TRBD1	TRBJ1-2	TGTGCCAGTACCGACAGGGTAATAGGTGGCTACACCTTC	CASTDRVIGGYTF
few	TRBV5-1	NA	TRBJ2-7	TGCGCCAGCGGCTTGGTTTCTGCGGGGGAGCAGTACTTC	CASGLVSAGEQYF
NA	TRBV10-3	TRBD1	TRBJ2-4	TGTGCCACCTCCGAAACCGGGACAGGCCCAAACATTCAGTACTTC	CATSETGTGPNIQYF
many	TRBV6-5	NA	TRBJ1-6	TGTGCCAGCAGTCTAGGGGTCCTATCACCCCTCCACTTT	CASSLGVLSPLHF
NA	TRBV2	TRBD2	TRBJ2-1	TGTGCCAGCAGTGCTACTGCGGGGGGCAATGAGCAGTTCTTC	CASSATAGGNEQFF
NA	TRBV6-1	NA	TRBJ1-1	TGTGCCAGCATACCCAACTTGAACACTGAAGCTTTCTTT	CASIPNLNTEAFF
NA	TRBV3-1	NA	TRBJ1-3	TGTGCCAGCAGCCTGGGGTTTATTAGAAACACCATATATTTT	CASSLGFIRNTIYF
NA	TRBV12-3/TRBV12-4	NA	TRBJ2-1	TGTGGCAGCAGTTTAATGCCAAATGAGCAGTTCTTC	CGSSLMPNEQFF
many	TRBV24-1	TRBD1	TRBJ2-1	TGTGCCACCAGGGCCTCCGGGACAGGGACGAATGAGCAGTTCTTC	CATRASGTGTNEQFF
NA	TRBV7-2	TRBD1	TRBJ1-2	TGTGCCAGCAGCGAACTATGGACAGGGGGCGCGCACTATGGCTACACCTTC	CASSELWTGGAHYGYTF
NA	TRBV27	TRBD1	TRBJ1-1	TGTGCCAGCAGGGCAATTCAGGGGGGGACGAACACTGAAGCTTTCTTT	CASRAIQGGTNTEAFF
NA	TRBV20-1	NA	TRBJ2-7	TGCAGTGCTTGTGCCGGGGCAACGTACGAGCAGTACTTC	CSACAGATYEQYF
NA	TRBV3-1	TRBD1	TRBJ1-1	TGTGCCAGCAGCCCGGACAGGGGGTCGAACACTGAAGCTTTCTTT	CASSPDRGSNTEAFF
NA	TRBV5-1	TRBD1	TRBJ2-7	TGCGCCAGCAGCACGGGACAGATGGGCGAGCAGTACTTC	CASSTGQMGEQYF
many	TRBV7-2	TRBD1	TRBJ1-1	TGTGCCAGCAGCCCGGACAGGGTTTGGACTGAAGCTTTCTTT	CASSPDRVWTEAFF
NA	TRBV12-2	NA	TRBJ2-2	TGTGCAAGTCGCTTCTCTTACACCGGGGAGCTGTTTTTT	CASRFSYTGELFF
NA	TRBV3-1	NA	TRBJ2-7	TGTGCCAGCAGCCTTACCGGGACGGGCTACGAGCAGTACTTC	CASSLTGTGYEQYF
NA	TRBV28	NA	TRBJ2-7	TGTGCCAGCATGGTTTCGGGAGAGCAGTACTTC	CASMVSGEQYF